A selection of T cell receptor beta chains follows, all from one sample in a study. TCRdb fed the reads into MiXCR, producing one record per CDR3 protein. The table lists 4,000 to 4,500 distinct CDR3 sequences, about 10% of them singletons. The sample was CD4+ T cells from synovial fluid. The receptors stem from a human donor with rheumatoid arthritis. The CDR3 runs from the conserved cysteine through the conserved F or W. D genes are given only for firm matches. Expanded clones get a size class; other rows say once, few or many, or leave the size out.

j_gene	abundance	d_gene	v_gene	CDR3nt	CDR3aa
TRBJ2-7	few	TRBD2	TRBV30	TGTGCCTGGAGTGTACTAGCGGGATACGAGCAGTACTTC	CAWSVLAGYEQYF
TRBJ1-3	medium-sized	NA	TRBV12-3/TRBV12-4	TGTGCCACCGGCGCCCGGGGGGCGCATGGAAACACCATATATTTT	CATGARGAHGNTIYF
TRBJ1-4	many	NA	TRBV9	TGTGCCAGCAGCCCCAGAGGGGATGAAAAACTGTTTTTT	CASSPRGDEKLFF
TRBJ1-1	medium-sized	NA	TRBV2	TGTGCCAGCAGTGAGGACAGTGAAGCTTTCTTT	CASSEDSEAFF
TRBJ1-2	few	TRBD1	TRBV11-2	TGTGCCAGCAGCTTAGCCCGGACAGGGGGTTATGGCTACACCTTC	CASSLARTGGYGYTF
TRBJ2-7	many	NA	TRBV12-3/TRBV12-4	TGTGCCAGCAGTTTATGGGGGAACGAGCAGTACTTC	CASSLWGNEQYF
TRBJ2-1	medium-sized	NA	TRBV24-1	TGTGCCACCGGAACAGCGCGGGGTGAGCAGTTCTTC	CATGTARGEQFF
TRBJ2-7	medium-sized	NA	TRBV6-1	TGTGCCAGCAACCCCAGTGGGCCCTCGTCCTACGAGCAGTACTTC	CASNPSGPSSYEQYF
TRBJ2-5	many	TRBD2	TRBV29-1	TGCGGGGTCGGGGAGGGAGAGACCCAGTACTTC	CGVGEGETQYF
TRBJ2-3	medium-sized	TRBD2	TRBV30	TGTGCCTGGCAGGGACTAGGGAGCACAGATACGCAGTATTTT	CAWQGLGSTDTQYF
TRBJ2-1	many	TRBD2	TRBV9	TGTGCCAGCAGCGTAGACGGACTAGCGGGAGTCAAGCAGTTCTTC	CASSVDGLAGVKQFF
TRBJ2-7	medium-sized	TRBD1	TRBV20-1	TGCAGTGCTTACGGACAGGGGACCCCCTACGAGCAGTACTTC	CSAYGQGTPYEQYF
TRBJ2-3	medium-sized	TRBD2	TRBV6-1	TGTGCCAGCAGTCGCCGGGAGGGGCTTGGAGGGGATACGCAGTATTTT	CASSRREGLGGDTQYF
TRBJ1-5	medium-sized	NA	TRBV6-6	TGTGCCAGCAGTTACACCCAGGACACTAGTCTCAATAGCAATCAGCCCCAGCATTTT	CASSYTQDTSLNSNQPQHF
TRBJ2-1	medium-sized	TRBD2	TRBV20-1	TGCAGTGCTAGTGGCGAGAGCGGGAGGGGCGGGGATGAGCAGTTCTTC	CSASGESGRGGDEQFF
TRBJ2-2	medium-sized	TRBD1	TRBV20-1	TGCAGTGCCACTCGACAGGGGGTGACCGGGGAGCTGTTTTTT	CSATRQGVTGELFF
TRBJ1-2	NA	TRBD1	TRBV6-6	TGTGCCAGCAGTTACCCGCTGGGGACAGGGTTCTCCGGCTACACCTTC	CASSYPLGTGFSGYTF
TRBJ2-3	NA	NA	TRBV7-9	TGTGCCAGCAGCCCGCACCCACAGGGTACGCAGTATTTT	CASSPHPQGTQYF
TRBJ2-7	many	NA	TRBV6-6	TGTGCCAGCAGTCTCCGGGACGGGACCTACGAGCAGTACTTC	CASSLRDGTYEQYF
TRBJ2-1	many	NA	TRBV10-2	TGCGCCAGCAGTGATCCCCGTAGTCCGCAAAGCTCCTACAATGAGCAGTTCTTC	CASSDPRSPQSSYNEQFF
TRBJ2-3	medium-sized	TRBD2	TRBV7-2	TGTGCCAGCAGCTCCCGCTTTGGGACTAGCGTAACTAGCACAGATACGCAGTATTTT	CASSSRFGTSVTSTDTQYF
TRBJ1-1	many	NA	TRBV18	TGTGCCAGCTCACCGGGCTTACAGGCTATGAACACTGAAGCTTTCTTT	CASSPGLQAMNTEAFF
TRBJ2-3	many	NA	TRBV24-1	TGTGCCACCAGTGGATCACGAGAGGACACAGATACGCAGTATTTT	CATSGSREDTDTQYF
TRBJ2-7	medium-sized	NA	TRBV28	TGTGCCAGCAGTTCCTTAGGGGAAAGAGGCTACGAGCAGTACTTC	CASSSLGERGYEQYF
TRBJ2-7	NA	NA	TRBV7-2	TGTGCCAGCAGCTTAGCGGGAGAGAACGAGCAGTACTTC	CASSLAGENEQYF
TRBJ2-2	NA	NA	TRBV7-3	TGTGCCAGCAGCTTAATGGGGGGCACCGGGGAGCTGTTTTTT	CASSLMGGTGELFF
TRBJ2-1	medium-sized	NA	TRBV18	TGTGCCAGCTCAGCGGGGAGAGGTGGAGCCCGCGGCTCCTACAATGAGCAGTTCTTC	CASSAGRGGARGSYNEQFF
TRBJ1-5	many	TRBD1	TRBV20-1	TGCAGTGCAGTACAGGGGTCGTGGCCCCAGCATTTT	CSAVQGSWPQHF
TRBJ1-1	many	TRBD1	TRBV7-2	TGTGCCAGCAGCTCGGGGGGGAGACAGGGGGCCGAAGCTTTCTTT	CASSSGGRQGAEAFF
TRBJ2-3	many	NA	TRBV20-1	TGCAGTGCTAGGGTCGATACGCAGTATTTT	CSARVDTQYF
TRBJ2-2	few	TRBD1	TRBV7-9	TGTGCCAACAGCCTTCGGACAGGAGTAGCGAACACCGGGGAGCTGTTTTTT	CANSLRTGVANTGELFF
TRBJ1-1	many	TRBD1	TRBV9	TGTGCCAGCAGCAAAGAGACAGGGGGAAACACTGAAGCTTTCTTT	CASSKETGGNTEAFF
TRBJ1-4	few	NA	TRBV2	TGTGCCAGCAATGGACAGCCTAATGAAAAACTGTTTTTT	CASNGQPNEKLFF
TRBJ1-1	few	NA	TRBV19	TGTGCCAGTAGTATCCAGAACACTGAAGCTTTCTTT	CASSIQNTEAFF
TRBJ1-1	medium-sized	NA	TRBV10-3	TGTGCCATCAGTAGGGATCTTAGGGCTGAAGCTTTCTTT	CAISRDLRAEAFF
TRBJ1-1	many	NA	TRBV21-1	TGTGCCAGCAGGGGACGGACAGGGGTTTACCTGAACACTGAAGCTTTCTTT	CASRGRTGVYLNTEAFF